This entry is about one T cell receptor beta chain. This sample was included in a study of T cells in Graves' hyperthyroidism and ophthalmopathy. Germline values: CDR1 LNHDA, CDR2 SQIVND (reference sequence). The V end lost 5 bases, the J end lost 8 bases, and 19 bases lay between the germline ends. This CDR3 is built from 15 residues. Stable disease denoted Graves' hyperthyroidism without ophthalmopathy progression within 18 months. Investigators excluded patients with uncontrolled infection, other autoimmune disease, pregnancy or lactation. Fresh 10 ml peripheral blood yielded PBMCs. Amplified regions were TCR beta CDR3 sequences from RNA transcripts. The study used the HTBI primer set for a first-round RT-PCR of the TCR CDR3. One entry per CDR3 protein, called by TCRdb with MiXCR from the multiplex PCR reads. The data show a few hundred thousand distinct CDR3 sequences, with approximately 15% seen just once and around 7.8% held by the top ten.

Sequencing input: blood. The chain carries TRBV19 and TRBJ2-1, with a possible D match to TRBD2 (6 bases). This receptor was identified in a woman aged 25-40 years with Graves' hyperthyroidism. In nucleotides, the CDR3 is TGTGCCAGTAGTCCGCGGGTTAGCGGTAGGGATGAGCAGTTCTTC. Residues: CASSPRVSGRDEQFF.